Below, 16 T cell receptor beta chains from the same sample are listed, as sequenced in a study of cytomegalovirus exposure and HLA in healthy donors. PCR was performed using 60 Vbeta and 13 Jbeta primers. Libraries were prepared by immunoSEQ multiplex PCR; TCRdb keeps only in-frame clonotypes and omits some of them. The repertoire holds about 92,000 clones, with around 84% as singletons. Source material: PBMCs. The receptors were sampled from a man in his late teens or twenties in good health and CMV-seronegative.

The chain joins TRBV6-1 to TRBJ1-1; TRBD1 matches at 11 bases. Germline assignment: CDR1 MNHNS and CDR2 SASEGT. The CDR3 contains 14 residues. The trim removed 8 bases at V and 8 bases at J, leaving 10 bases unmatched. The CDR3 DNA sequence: TGTGCCAGCCGCAGGACAGGGGGCTCTTTGGAAGCTTTCTTT. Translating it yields CASRRTGGSLEAFF.

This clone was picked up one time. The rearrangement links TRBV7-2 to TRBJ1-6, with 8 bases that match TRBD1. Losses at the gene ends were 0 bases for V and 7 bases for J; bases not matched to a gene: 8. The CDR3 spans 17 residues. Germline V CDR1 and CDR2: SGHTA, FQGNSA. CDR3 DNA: TGTGCCAGCAGCTTAGCCCGGCAGGGGGCGACCAATTCACCCCTCCACTTT. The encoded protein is CASSLARQGATNSPLHF.

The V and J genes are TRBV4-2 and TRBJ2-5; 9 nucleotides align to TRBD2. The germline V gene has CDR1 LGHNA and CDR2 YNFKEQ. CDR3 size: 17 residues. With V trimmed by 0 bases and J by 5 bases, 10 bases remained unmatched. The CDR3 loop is CASSQELTRGGGETQYF. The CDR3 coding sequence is TGTGCCAGCAGCCAAGAGCTGACGCGGGGGGGCGGGGAGACCCAGTACTTC.

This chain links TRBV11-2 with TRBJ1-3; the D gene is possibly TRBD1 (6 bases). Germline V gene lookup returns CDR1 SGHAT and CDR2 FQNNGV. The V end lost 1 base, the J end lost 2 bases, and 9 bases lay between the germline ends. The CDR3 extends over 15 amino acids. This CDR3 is CASSLVWGPGNTIYF. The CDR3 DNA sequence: TGTGCCAGCAGCTTAGTTTGGGGGCCTGGAAACACCATATATTTT.

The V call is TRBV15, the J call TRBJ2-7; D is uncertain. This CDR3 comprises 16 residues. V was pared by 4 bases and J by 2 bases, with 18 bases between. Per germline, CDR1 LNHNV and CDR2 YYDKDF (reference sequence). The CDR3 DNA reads TGTGCCACCAGCACAAGAATAACTGCCCAAGCCTACGAGCAGTACTTC. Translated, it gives CATSTRITAQAYEQYF.

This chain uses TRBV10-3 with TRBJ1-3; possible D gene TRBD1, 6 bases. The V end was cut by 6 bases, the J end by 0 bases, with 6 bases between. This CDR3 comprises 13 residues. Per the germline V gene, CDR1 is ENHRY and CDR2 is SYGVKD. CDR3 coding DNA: TGTGCCATCAGACAGGGCTCTGGAAACACCATATATTTT. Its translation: CAIRQGSGNTIYF.

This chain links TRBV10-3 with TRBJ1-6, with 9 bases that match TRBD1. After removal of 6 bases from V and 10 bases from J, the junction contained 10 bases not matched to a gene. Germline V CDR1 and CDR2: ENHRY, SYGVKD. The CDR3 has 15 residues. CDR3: CAIRGQGPLGSPLHF. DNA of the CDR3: TGTGCCATCAGGGGACAGGGACCGTTGGGATCACCCCTCCACTTT.

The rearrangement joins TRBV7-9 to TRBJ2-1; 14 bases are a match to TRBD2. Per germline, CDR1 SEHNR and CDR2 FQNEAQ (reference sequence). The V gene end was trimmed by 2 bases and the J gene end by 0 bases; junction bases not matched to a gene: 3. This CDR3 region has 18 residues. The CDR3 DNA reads TGTGCCAGCAGCTTAAGGACTAGCGGGGGGAGCTCCTACAATGAGCAGTTCTTC. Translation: CASSLRTSGGSSYNEQFF.

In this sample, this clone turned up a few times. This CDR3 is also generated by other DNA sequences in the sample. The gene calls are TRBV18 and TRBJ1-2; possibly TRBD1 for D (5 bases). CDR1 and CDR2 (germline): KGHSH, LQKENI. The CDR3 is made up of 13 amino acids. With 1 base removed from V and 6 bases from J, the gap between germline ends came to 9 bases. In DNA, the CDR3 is TGTGCCAGCTCACCACGTGACAGAGATGGCTACACCTTC. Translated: CASSPRDRDGYTF.

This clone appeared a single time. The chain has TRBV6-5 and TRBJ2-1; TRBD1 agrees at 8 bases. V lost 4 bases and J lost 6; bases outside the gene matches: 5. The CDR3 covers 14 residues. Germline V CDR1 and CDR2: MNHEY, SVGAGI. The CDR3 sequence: CASSLTGAGNEQFF. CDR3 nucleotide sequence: TGTGCCAGCAGTTTGACAGGGGCGGGCAATGAGCAGTTCTTC.

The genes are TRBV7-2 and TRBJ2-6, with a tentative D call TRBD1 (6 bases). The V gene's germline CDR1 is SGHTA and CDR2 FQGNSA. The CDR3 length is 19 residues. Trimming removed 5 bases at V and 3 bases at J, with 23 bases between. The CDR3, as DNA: TGTGCCAGCAGCCCAACGCCGGCAGGGGTGCTTGGTGGGGCCAACGTCCTGACTTTC. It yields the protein CASSPTPAGVLGGANVLTF. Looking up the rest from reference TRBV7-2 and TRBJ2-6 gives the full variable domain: GAGVSQSPSNKVTEKGKDVELRCDPISGHTALYWYRQSLGQGLEFLIYFQGNSAPDKSGLPSDRFSAERTGGSVSTLTIQRTQQEDSAVYLCASSPTPAGVLGGANVLTFGAGSRLTVL.

CDR3 sequence (DNA): TGTGCCAGCAGCCCGGGACTTGAAGAGACCCAGTACTTC. Translation: CASSPGLEETQYF. The chain is built from TRBV7-9 and TRBJ2-5, with TRBD2 as a possible D gene (6 bases). V lost 5 bases, J lost 3 bases, and 10 bases lay in between. Germline values: CDR1 SEHNR, CDR2 FQNEAQ (reference sequence). The CDR3 length is 13 residues.

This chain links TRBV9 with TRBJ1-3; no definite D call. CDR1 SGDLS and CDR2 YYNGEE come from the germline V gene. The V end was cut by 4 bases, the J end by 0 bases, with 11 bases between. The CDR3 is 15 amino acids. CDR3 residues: CASSTQVTSGNTIYF. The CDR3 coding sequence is TGTGCCAGCAGCACTCAGGTGACCTCTGGAAACACCATATATTTT. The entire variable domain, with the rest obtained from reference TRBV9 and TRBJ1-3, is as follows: DSGVTQTPKHLITATGQRVTLRCSPRSGDLSVYWYQQSLDQGLQFLIQYYNGEERAKGNILERFSAQQFPDLHSELNLSSLELGDSALYFCASSTQVTSGNTIYFGEGSWLTVV.

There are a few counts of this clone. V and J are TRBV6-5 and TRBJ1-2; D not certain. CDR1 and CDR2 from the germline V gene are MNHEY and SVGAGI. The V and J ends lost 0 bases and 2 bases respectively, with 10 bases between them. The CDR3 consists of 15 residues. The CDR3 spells CASSYSTRVNYGYTF. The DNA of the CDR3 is TGTGCCAGCAGTTACTCGACTCGGGTCAACTATGGCTACACCTTC.

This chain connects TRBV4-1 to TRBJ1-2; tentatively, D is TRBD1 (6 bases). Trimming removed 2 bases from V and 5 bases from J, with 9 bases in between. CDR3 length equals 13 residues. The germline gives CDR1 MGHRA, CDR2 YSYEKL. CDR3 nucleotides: TGCGCCAGCAGCCAAACAGGGTTATATGGCTACACCTTC. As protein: CASSQTGLYGYTF.

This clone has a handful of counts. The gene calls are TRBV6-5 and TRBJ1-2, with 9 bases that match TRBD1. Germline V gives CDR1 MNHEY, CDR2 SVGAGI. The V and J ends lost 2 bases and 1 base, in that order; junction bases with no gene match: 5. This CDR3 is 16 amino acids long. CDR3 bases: TGTGCCAGCAGTTACACCACAGGGGGCTTTAACTATGGCTACACCTTC. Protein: CASSYTTGGFNYGYTF.